One sample yielded the 13 T cell receptor beta chains listed below, sequenced in a study of blood T cells in healthy people across ages. Using a J-beta primer mix together with a sample-barcoded 5' primer, a second PCR was run for 7 to 11 cycles. TCRdb called the 5' RACE reads again in MiXCR, with one record for every CDR3 protein. The sample contains hundreds of thousands of distinct CDR3 sequences, roughly 44% of which appear only once. Sequencing used blood. Receptor source: a woman in her sixties or seventies in good health.

This clonotype occurred a few times. Written as DNA, the CDR3 is TGTGCCAGCACTTCGGGACAGGGCCCCTCTGGGGCCAACGTCCTGACTTTC. Amino acids: CASTSGQGPSGANVLTF. This sequence joins TRBV19 and TRBJ2-6; 9 nucleotides line up with TRBD1. Looked up from germline, CDR1 is LNHDA and CDR2 is SQIVND (reference sequence). V lost 9 bases and J lost 0; bases outside the gene matches: 9. The CDR3 runs 17 residues.

V gene TRBV20-1 combines with J gene TRBJ2-5, with D possibly called TRBD1 or TRBD2 (5 bases each). V was cut by 0 bases and J by 1 base, with 9 bases left in between. The CDR3 totals 14 residues. CDR1 DFQATT and CDR2 SNEGSKA come from the germline V gene (reference sequence). CDR3 in amino acids: CSARDPGTQETQYF. The CDR3 DNA sequence: TGCAGTGCTAGAGACCCCGGGACCCAAGAGACCCAGTACTTC.

This clonotype was recorded a few times. J is TRBJ2-1 and V is TRBV27; possibly TRBD2 for D (5 bases). V gave up 5 bases and J gave up 0 bases, with 14 bases separating them. The CDR3 runs to 16 residues. From germline, CDR1 is MNHEY and CDR2 SMNVEV (reference sequence). CDR3 DNA: TGTGCCAGCAGTGCCTGGACTTCGAGCTCCTACAATGAGCAGTTCTTC. Amino acids: CASSAWTSSSYNEQFF.

V and J are TRBV27 and TRBJ2-5; TRBD2 matches at 7 bases. The better agreement between TRBJ2-4 and the DNA end casts doubt on the J call. Per the germline V gene, CDR1 is MNHEY and CDR2 is SMNVEV (reference sequence). The CDR3 extends over 12 amino acids. As DNA, the CDR3 is TGTGCCAGCAGTTTCACGGGGGGCATTCAGTACTTC. Translated, it gives CASSFTGGIQYF.

This clonotype was detected only a few times. One base away lies a much larger clone, so this may be a sequencing read error. CDR3 sequence reads: CASSLNTGFNEQYF. In DNA form, the CDR3 reads TGTGCCAGCAGTTTAAACACAGGGTTCAATGAGCAGTACTTC. The J gene is TRBJ2-5, the V gene TRBV27, with D tentatively TRBD1 (6 bases). This CDR3 region has 14 residues. Germline assignment: CDR1 MNHEY and CDR2 SMNVEV (reference sequence). Trimming pared 2 bases from V and 11 bases from J, leaving 18 bases between.

The chain is built from TRBV7-3 and TRBJ2-5; D perhaps matches TRBD1 (6 bases). Germline loops: CDR1 SGHTA, CDR2 FQGTGA. The germline V and J ends were trimmed by 1 base and 6 bases, with 9 bases remaining between them. This CDR3 has 13 residues. CDR3 amino acids: CASSLNRAQTQYF. The CDR3 DNA follows: TGTGCCAGCAGCTTAAACAGGGCCCAGACCCAGTACTTC.

This clonotype was counted at least ten times. V gene TRBV14 combines with J gene TRBJ2-1; 7 bases map to TRBD1. The CDR3 runs 14 residues. V was clipped by 3 bases and J by 11 bases; unmatched bases: 10. Looked up from germline, CDR1 is SGHDN and CDR2 is FVKESK. This CDR3 is CASSQGQLGGQQFF. The CDR3 DNA reads TGTGCCAGCAGCCAGGGACAGCTTGGGGGACAGCAGTTCTTC.

This clonotype was seen just once. This sequence joins TRBV7-9 and TRBJ1-2, with 7 bases matching TRBD1. CDR3 size: 13 residues. CDR1 and CDR2 from the germline V gene are SEHNR and FQNEAQ (reference sequence). J gave up 8 bases and V 3 bases, and 6 bases lay outside the gene matches. CDR3 DNA sequence: TGTGCCAGCAGCTTGACAGGGCCGCAGGGCTACACCTTC. This translates into CASSLTGPQGYTF.

V is TRBV27 and J is TRBJ1-1, with D unresolved. The V end was cut by 3 bases, the J end by 2 bases, with 7 bases between. This CDR3 contains 13 residues. Germline CDR1 MNHEY, CDR2 SMNVEV (reference sequence). The CDR3 spells CASSFKYNTEAFF. CDR3 sequence (DNA): TGTGCCAGCAGTTTTAAATACAACACTGAAGCTTTCTTT.

This chain uses TRBV6-5 with TRBJ2-4; TRBD1 aligns across 10 bases. The germline gives CDR1 MNHEY, CDR2 SVGAGI. The CDR3 consists of 17 residues. The ends lost 2 bases at V and 0 bases at J; junction bases unmatched: 4. In DNA form, the CDR3 reads TGTGCCAGCAGTTACACCGGGACAGGGGTAGCCAAAAACATTCAGTACTTC. Translation: CASSYTGTGVAKNIQYF.

This clonotype was picked up a small number of times. The V gene is TRBV2, the J gene TRBJ2-5, with 11 bases fitting TRBD2. CDR1 is SNHLY and CDR2 is FYNNEI in the germline V gene. The ends lost 4 bases at V and 2 bases at J; junction bases unmatched: 12. The CDR3 spans 18 residues. The CDR3 region is CASSGASGGSEWQETQYF. Written as DNA, the CDR3 is TGTGCCAGCAGTGGGGCTAGCGGGGGGTCGGAGTGGCAAGAGACCCAGTACTTC.

About this clonotype itself: This may stem from a read error, because a much larger clone lies one nucleotide away. V gene TRBV6-6 combines with J gene TRBJ2-1; 8 bases are shared with TRBD2. The CDR3 runs to 16 residues. Germline lookup yields CDR1 MNHNY and CDR2 SVGAGI (reference sequence). Trimming removed 8 bases from V and 10 bases from J; junction bases left unmatched: 19. The CDR3 nucleotides read TGTGCCAGCCCCTCGGGGGCTAGCGGGCTGATCTACGAGCAGTTCTTC. It encodes CASPSGASGLIYEQFF.

The chain combines TRBV2 with TRBJ1-4; D might be TRBD1 (5 bases). This CDR3 is 16 amino acids long. Germline CDR1 and CDR2: SNHLY and FYNNEI. V was pared by 4 bases and J by 8 bases, with 20 bases between. Here the CDR3 DNA reads TGTGCCAGCAGTGGTTCCTCAGGGACCCTGGGGGAAAAACTGTTTTTT. This codes for CASSGSSGTLGEKLFF.